This TCR beta chain was identified during a study of glioma-infiltrating T cells. Study findings and constraints: Gliomas, especially low-grade, showed above-expected tissue-blood divergence; non-neoplastic patients showed below.

Amplification of TCR alpha and beta CDR3 regions from RNA used iRepertoire nested multiplex PCR. Tissue mRNA or PBMC total RNA, about 95-450 ng, went into one-step reverse transcription and amplification. Via MiXCR, TCRdb re-called the multiplex PCR reads, giving one row per CDR3 protein. The sample lists about 130,000 distinct CDR3 sequences; roughly a quarter were seen once. Comments on this clonotype: Its antigen remains unknown.

Germline CDR1 SNHLY, CDR2 FYNNEI. The germline V and J ends were trimmed by 6 bases and 1 base, with 12 bases remaining between them. This CDR3 has 14 amino acids. The sequenced sample was glioma tissue, nonneoplastic brain tissue, or PBMCs (not recorded which). The chain uses TRBV2 and TRBJ2-5; D is perhaps TRBD2 (5 bases). This TCR derives from a human donor with low-grade glioma or glioblastoma, undergoing nonglioma brain surgery, or in good health (not recorded which). The CDR3, as DNA: TGTGCCAGCAGACCCGGGATCCTCCAAGAGACCCAGTACTTC. Translating gives CASRPGILQETQYF.